The rows below give T cell receptor beta chains drawn from one sample of a study of graft-versus-host responses after intestinal transplantation. Their recognized antigens are unknown. Profiled with immunoSEQ multiplex PCR; TCRdb holds only in-frame clones, not every one. The sample includes just under 85,000 clones, 80% to 95% of them seen just once. The material was unstimulated CD8+ T cells sorted from spleen or lymph node cells, obtained before transplant. These receptors were obtained from a human donor who was the organ donor for an intestinal transplant. The CDR3 runs from the conserved cysteine through the conserved F or W. Fields, in order: V gene, clone size, CDR3 length, D gene, J gene, CDR3 protein, CDR3 DNA. The D gene is left open where the match is weak. Size tells how often a clone was seen (once, few, many) or the class of an expanded clone, and some rows leave it out.

V gene: TRBV6-6; clone size: once; CDR3 length: 13; D gene: NA; J gene: TRBJ1-5; CDR3 protein: CASSLGDGQPQHF; CDR3 DNA: TGTGCCAGCAGTTTGGGGGATGGTCAGCCCCAGCATTTT
V gene: TRBV19; clone size: NA; CDR3 length: 14; D gene: NA; J gene: TRBJ2-2; CDR3 protein: CASSISAGTGELFF; CDR3 DNA: TGTGCCAGTAGTATATCTGCAGGGACCGGGGAGCTGTTTTTT
V gene: TRBV13; clone size: NA; CDR3 length: 15; D gene: NA; J gene: TRBJ2-5; CDR3 protein: CASSFNTGAKETQYF; CDR3 DNA: TGTGCCAGCAGCTTTAATACCGGGGCAAAAGAGACCCAGTACTTC
V gene: TRBV7-6; clone size: NA; CDR3 length: 18; D gene: TRBD1; J gene: TRBJ1-2; CDR3 protein: CASSLAYGRGQGFYGYTF; CDR3 DNA: TGTGCCAGCAGCTTAGCGTATGGAAGGGGACAGGGCTTTTATGGCTACACCTTC
V gene: TRBV13; clone size: NA; CDR3 length: 16; D gene: TRBD1; J gene: TRBJ2-7; CDR3 protein: CASSARRRTGAGEQYF; CDR3 DNA: TGTGCCAGCAGCGCCCGGCGACGGACAGGGGCAGGCGAGCAGTACTTC
V gene: TRBV5-1; clone size: few; CDR3 length: 14; D gene: NA; J gene: TRBJ1-1; CDR3 protein: CASTYYGGDTEAFF; CDR3 DNA: TGCGCCAGCACCTATTACGGGGGGGACACTGAAGCTTTCTTT
V gene: TRBV11-2; clone size: NA; CDR3 length: 13; D gene: NA; J gene: TRBJ1-1; CDR3 protein: CASSFQENTEAFF; CDR3 DNA: TGTGCCAGCAGCTTCCAAGAGAACACTGAAGCTTTCTTT
V gene: TRBV10-2; clone size: NA; CDR3 length: 14; D gene: NA; J gene: TRBJ1-6; CDR3 protein: CASSEGEINSPLHF; CDR3 DNA: TGCGCCAGCAGTGAGGGGGAGATTAATTCACCCCTCCACTTT
V gene: TRBV9; clone size: NA; CDR3 length: 15; D gene: TRBD2; J gene: TRBJ2-1; CDR3 protein: CASSAGLAGGYEQFF; CDR3 DNA: TGTGCCAGCAGCGCCGGACTAGCCGGAGGGTATGAGCAGTTCTTC
V gene: TRBV4-1; clone size: NA; CDR3 length: 14; D gene: NA; J gene: TRBJ1-2; CDR3 protein: CASSQADSNYGYTF; CDR3 DNA: TGCGCCAGCAGCCAAGCCGACAGTAACTATGGCTACACCTTC
V gene: TRBV30; clone size: NA; CDR3 length: 16; D gene: TRBD2; J gene: TRBJ2-1; CDR3 protein: CAWSTSGRFLYNEQFF; CDR3 DNA: TGTGCCTGGAGTACTAGCGGGAGGTTTCTCTACAATGAGCAGTTCTTC
V gene: TRBV9; clone size: NA; CDR3 length: 14; D gene: NA; J gene: TRBJ2-5; CDR3 protein: CASSPPMGDETQYF; CDR3 DNA: TGTGCCAGCAGCCCCCCGATGGGGGACGAGACCCAGTACTTC
V gene: TRBV7-2; clone size: NA; CDR3 length: 15; D gene: TRBD1; J gene: TRBJ1-2; CDR3 protein: CASSDRTGANYGYTF; CDR3 DNA: TGTGCCAGCAGCGACCGGACAGGAGCAAACTATGGCTACACCTTC
V gene: TRBV5-5; clone size: NA; CDR3 length: 15; D gene: TRBD2; J gene: TRBJ2-1; CDR3 protein: CASSLAPGGPPGRVF; CDR3 DNA: TGTGCCAGCAGCTTGGCCCCGGGAGGCCCACCTGGAAGGGTCTTC
V gene: TRBV4-1; clone size: NA; CDR3 length: 14; D gene: TRBD1; J gene: TRBJ2-7; CDR3 protein: CASSHGQGTYEQYF; CDR3 DNA: TGCGCCAGCAGCCACGGACAGGGGACCTACGAGCAGTACTTC
V gene: TRBV2; clone size: NA; CDR3 length: 14; D gene: TRBD1; J gene: TRBJ1-6; CDR3 protein: CAGKRTGGRSPLHF; CDR3 DNA: TGTGCCGGAAAAAGGACAGGGGGCAGATCACCCCTCCACTTT
V gene: TRBV19; clone size: NA; CDR3 length: 16; D gene: NA; J gene: TRBJ2-5; CDR3 protein: CASSLPWTRGWETQYF; CDR3 DNA: TGTGCCAGTAGTCTACCATGGACACGGGGGTGGGAGACCCAGTACTTC
V gene: TRBV15; clone size: few; CDR3 length: 15; D gene: NA; J gene: TRBJ2-7; CDR3 protein: CATSRGEFGGNEQYF; CDR3 DNA: TGTGCCACCAGCAGAGGGGAGTTCGGGGGTAACGAGCAGTACTTC
V gene: TRBV9; clone size: NA; CDR3 length: 15; D gene: NA; J gene: TRBJ2-1; CDR3 protein: CASSGRDRHYNEQFF; CDR3 DNA: TGTGCCAGCAGCGGGAGGGACAGACACTACAATGAGCAGTTCTTC
V gene: TRBV5-4; clone size: NA; CDR3 length: 15; D gene: NA; J gene: TRBJ2-7; CDR3 protein: CASSLEVAARDEQYF; CDR3 DNA: TGTGCCAGCAGCTTGGAAGTGGCTGCTCGCGACGAGCAGTACTTC
V gene: TRBV7-6; clone size: NA; CDR3 length: 15; D gene: NA; J gene: TRBJ2-6; CDR3 protein: CASSVTESGANVLTF; CDR3 DNA: TGTGCCAGCAGCGTAACAGAGTCTGGGGCCAACGTCCTGACTTTC
V gene: TRBV6-5; clone size: NA; CDR3 length: 15; D gene: NA; J gene: TRBJ1-2; CDR3 protein: CASSPGWGGNYGYTF; CDR3 DNA: TGTGCCAGCAGTCCTGGGTGGGGGGGCAACTATGGCTACACCTTC
V gene: TRBV5-5; clone size: NA; CDR3 length: 18; D gene: NA; J gene: TRBJ1-3; CDR3 protein: CASIDTASGILSGNTIYF; CDR3 DNA: TGTGCCAGCATCGACACAGCTTCAGGGATACTCTCTGGAAACACCATATATTTT
V gene: TRBV6-5; clone size: NA; CDR3 length: 14; D gene: NA; J gene: TRBJ2-7; CDR3 protein: CASSYSASNPEQYF; CDR3 DNA: TGTGCCAGCAGTTACTCGGCTAGCAATCCCGAGCAGTACTTC
V gene: TRBV29-1; clone size: NA; CDR3 length: 14; D gene: TRBD1; J gene: TRBJ1-2; CDR3 protein: CSVEADRGLRGYTF; CDR3 DNA: TGCAGCGTTGAAGCCGACAGGGGGCTGCGTGGCTACACCTTC
V gene: TRBV11-3; clone size: NA; CDR3 length: 14; D gene: TRBD1; J gene: TRBJ2-7; CDR3 protein: CASSLRDRPYEQYF; CDR3 DNA: TGTGCCAGCAGCCTTCGGGACAGGCCCTACGAGCAGTACTTC
V gene: TRBV23-1; clone size: NA; CDR3 length: 17; D gene: TRBD1; J gene: TRBJ2-3; CDR3 protein: CASSQSPGTGRPDTQYF; CDR3 DNA: TGCGCCAGCAGTCAATCCCCCGGGACAGGGAGGCCAGATACGCAGTATTTT
V gene: TRBV5-4; clone size: NA; CDR3 length: 12; D gene: NA; J gene: TRBJ1-1; CDR3 protein: CASGWGGTEAFF; CDR3 DNA: TGTGCCAGCGGATGGGGTGGCACTGAAGCTTTCTTT
V gene: TRBV9; clone size: NA; CDR3 length: 13; D gene: NA; J gene: TRBJ2-3; CDR3 protein: CASSRGNTDTQYF; CDR3 DNA: TGTGCCAGCAGCAGGGGAAACACAGATACGCAGTATTTT
V gene: TRBV6-5; clone size: NA; CDR3 length: 15; D gene: NA; J gene: TRBJ1-4; CDR3 protein: CASSAYRGSDEKLFF; CDR3 DNA: TGTGCCAGCAGTGCGTATAGGGGTAGCGATGAAAAACTGTTTTTT
V gene: TRBV10-3; clone size: NA; CDR3 length: 14; D gene: NA; J gene: TRBJ2-7; CDR3 protein: CAIEDPGVSYEQYF; CDR3 DNA: TGTGCCATCGAGGACCCGGGGGTTTCCTACGAGCAGTACTTC
V gene: TRBV11-2; clone size: NA; CDR3 length: 17; D gene: TRBD1; J gene: TRBJ2-3; CDR3 protein: CASSWGQGVAGTDTQYF; CDR3 DNA: TGTGCCAGCAGCTGGGGACAGGGGGTAGCGGGCACAGATACGCAGTATTTT
V gene: TRBV5-1; clone size: NA; CDR3 length: 15; D gene: TRBD1; J gene: TRBJ1-3; CDR3 protein: CASSGQVKIGNTIYF; CDR3 DNA: TGCGCCAGCAGTGGACAGGTGAAGATTGGAAACACCATATATTTT
V gene: TRBV11-2; clone size: NA; CDR3 length: 18; D gene: TRBD2; J gene: TRBJ2-3; CDR3 protein: CASSALPTSGGSTDTQYF; CDR3 DNA: TGTGCCAGCAGCGCCTTACCCACTAGCGGGGGAAGCACAGATACGCAGTATTTT
V gene: TRBV27; clone size: once; CDR3 length: 15; D gene: TRBD1; J gene: TRBJ2-7; CDR3 protein: CASSLVGTGGPEQYF; CDR3 DNA: TGTGCCAGCAGTTTAGTTGGGACAGGGGGGCCCGAGCAGTACTTC
V gene: TRBV19; clone size: NA; CDR3 length: 16; D gene: NA; J gene: TRBJ1-1; CDR3 protein: CASSILLWGLNTEAFF; CDR3 DNA: TGTGCCAGTAGTATCCTCCTTTGGGGGTTGAACACTGAAGCTTTCTTT
V gene: TRBV25-1; clone size: NA; CDR3 length: 14; D gene: NA; J gene: TRBJ2-6; CDR3 protein: CASSYGTGANVLTF; CDR3 DNA: TGTGCCAGCAGTTATGGAACTGGGGCCAACGTCCTGACTTTC
V gene: TRBV6-1; clone size: NA; CDR3 length: 14; D gene: NA; J gene: TRBJ2-7; CDR3 protein: CASSALDTSSEQYF; CDR3 DNA: TGTGCCAGCAGTGCCCTGGACACCTCCTCCGAGCAGTACTTC
V gene: TRBV5-1; clone size: NA; CDR3 length: 15; D gene: TRBD2; J gene: TRBJ2-1; CDR3 protein: CASSGGTSGSNEQFF; CDR3 DNA: TGCGCCAGCAGCGGCGGGACTAGCGGGAGTAATGAGCAGTTCTTC
V gene: TRBV11-2; clone size: NA; CDR3 length: 13; D gene: NA; J gene: TRBJ1-1; CDR3 protein: CASTRTVGTEAFF; CDR3 DNA: TGTGCCAGCACACGGACAGTGGGGACTGAAGCTTTCTTT
V gene: TRBV6-6; clone size: NA; CDR3 length: 13; D gene: NA; J gene: TRBJ2-7; CDR3 protein: CASGRMNSYEQYF; CDR3 DNA: TGTGCCAGCGGGCGGATGAACTCCTACGAGCAGTACTTC
V gene: TRBV7-9; clone size: NA; CDR3 length: 13; D gene: TRBD1; J gene: TRBJ1-1; CDR3 protein: CASSYDRGTEAFF; CDR3 DNA: TGTGCCAGCAGCTACGACAGGGGAACTGAAGCTTTCTTT
V gene: TRBV27; clone size: once; CDR3 length: 15; D gene: NA; J gene: TRBJ2-3; CDR3 protein: CASSFLSGSTDTQYF; CDR3 DNA: TGTGCCAGCAGTTTTTTATCGGGTAGCACAGATACGCAGTATTTT
V gene: TRBV6-4; clone size: NA; CDR3 length: 14; D gene: NA; J gene: TRBJ2-3; CDR3 protein: CASSGGSSTDTQYF; CDR3 DNA: TGTGCCAGCAGTGGAGGGTCTAGCACAGATACGCAGTATTTT
V gene: TRBV9; clone size: NA; CDR3 length: 19; D gene: TRBD2; J gene: TRBJ2-2; CDR3 protein: CASSDQGLAGAMNTGELFF; CDR3 DNA: TGTGCCAGCAGCGACCAGGGACTAGCGGGGGCCATGAACACCGGGGAGCTGTTTTTT
V gene: TRBV9; clone size: NA; CDR3 length: 15; D gene: NA; J gene: TRBJ1-1; CDR3 protein: CASSVVGKWNTEAFF; CDR3 DNA: TGTGCCAGCAGCGTAGTGGGGAAATGGAACACTGAAGCTTTCTTT
V gene: TRBV7-9; clone size: NA; CDR3 length: 16; D gene: TRBD1; J gene: TRBJ1-4; CDR3 protein: CASSLAMDRGREKLFF; CDR3 DNA: TGTGCCAGCAGCTTAGCAATGGACAGGGGGCGTGAAAAACTGTTTTTT
V gene: TRBV30; clone size: once; CDR3 length: 15; D gene: TRBD2; J gene: TRBJ2-7; CDR3 protein: CAWSLGLAGGSEQYF; CDR3 DNA: TGTGCCTGGAGTCTCGGACTAGCGGGAGGGAGCGAGCAGTACTTC
V gene: TRBV6-5; clone size: NA; CDR3 length: 13; D gene: NA; J gene: TRBJ2-7; CDR3 protein: CASSELRGNEQYF; CDR3 DNA: TGTGCCAGCAGTGAGCTGAGGGGGAACGAGCAGTACTTC
V gene: TRBV30; clone size: NA; CDR3 length: 13; D gene: NA; J gene: TRBJ1-6; CDR3 protein: CAWQGSYNSPLHF; CDR3 DNA: TGTGCCTGGCAGGGGAGCTATAATTCACCCCTCCACTTT
V gene: TRBV2; clone size: NA; CDR3 length: 17; D gene: TRBD2; J gene: TRBJ2-1; CDR3 protein: CASSEERLAGGGNEQFF; CDR3 DNA: TGTGCCAGCAGTGAAGAGCGACTAGCGGGGGGAGGAAATGAGCAGTTCTTC
V gene: TRBV28; clone size: once; CDR3 length: 16; D gene: TRBD2; J gene: TRBJ2-1; CDR3 protein: CASSPRTSGEVNEQFF; CDR3 DNA: TGTGCCAGCAGTCCCCGGACTAGCGGGGAGGTCAATGAGCAGTTCTTC
V gene: TRBV27; clone size: NA; CDR3 length: 14; D gene: TRBD2; J gene: TRBJ2-1; CDR3 protein: CASTSGGQYNEQFF; CDR3 DNA: TGTGCCAGCACCAGCGGGGGCCAATACAATGAGCAGTTCTTC
V gene: TRBV19; clone size: few; CDR3 length: 11; D gene: NA; J gene: TRBJ1-1; CDR3 protein: CASSKYTEAFF; CDR3 DNA: TGTGCCAGTAGTAAGTATACTGAAGCTTTCTTT
V gene: TRBV7-9; clone size: NA; CDR3 length: 15; D gene: TRBD1; J gene: TRBJ2-1; CDR3 protein: CASSPGQIEGNEQFF; CDR3 DNA: TGTGCCAGCAGCCCGGGACAGATAGAGGGCAATGAGCAGTTCTTC
V gene: TRBV7-2; clone size: NA; CDR3 length: 13; D gene: NA; J gene: TRBJ2-7; CDR3 protein: CASSLGTYREGHF; CDR3 DNA: TGTGCCAGCAGCCTCGGGACTTACCGCGAGGGGCACTTC
V gene: TRBV13; clone size: NA; CDR3 length: 12; D gene: NA; J gene: TRBJ2-5; CDR3 protein: CASSLMRETQYF; CDR3 DNA: TGTGCCAGCAGCTTAATGCGAGAGACCCAGTACTTC